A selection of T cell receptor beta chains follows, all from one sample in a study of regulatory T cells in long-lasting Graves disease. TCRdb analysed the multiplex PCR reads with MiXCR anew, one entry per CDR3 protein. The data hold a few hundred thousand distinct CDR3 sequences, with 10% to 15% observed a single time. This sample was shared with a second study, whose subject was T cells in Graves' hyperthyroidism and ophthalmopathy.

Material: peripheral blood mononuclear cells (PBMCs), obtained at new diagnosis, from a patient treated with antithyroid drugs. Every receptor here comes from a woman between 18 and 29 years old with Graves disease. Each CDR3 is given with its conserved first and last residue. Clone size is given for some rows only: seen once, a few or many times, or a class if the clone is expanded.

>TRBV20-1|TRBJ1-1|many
CSASSLILGVGLGNF
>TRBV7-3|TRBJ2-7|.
CASSFGPGKYEQYF
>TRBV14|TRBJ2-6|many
CASSPGWASGANVLTF
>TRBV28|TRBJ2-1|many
CASSYKGSYNEQFF
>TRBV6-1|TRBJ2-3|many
CASSLKASGRRVDTQYF
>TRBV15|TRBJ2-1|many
CATSSRLTYNEQFF
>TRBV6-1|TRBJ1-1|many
CASVITGGTEAFF
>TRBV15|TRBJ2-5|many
CATSRDNHPTGGGKTQYF
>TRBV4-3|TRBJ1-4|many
CASSQDPGINEKLFF
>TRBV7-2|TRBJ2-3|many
CASSLELTTDTQYF
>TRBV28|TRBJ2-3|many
CASRFGRDSTDTQYF
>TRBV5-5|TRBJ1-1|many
CASVVGGNTEAFF
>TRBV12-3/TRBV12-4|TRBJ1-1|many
CASSFRWGVNTEAFF
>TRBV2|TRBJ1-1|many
CASRQTGMNTEAFF
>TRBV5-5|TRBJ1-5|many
CASSLYGQGARNSNQPQHF
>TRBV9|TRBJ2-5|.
CASSETDQETQYF